These T cell receptor beta chains were read from a single sample in a study of preoperative IRX-2 immunotherapy in early breast cancer. The repertoire was sequenced with immunoSEQ multiplex PCR; TCRdb's copy has only in-frame clones and lacks some. The table has roughly 35,000 clones, about 95% seen once. The specimen was collected from a patient treated with IRX-2 immunotherapy. The receptor set was obtained from a human donor with breast cancer. Each CDR3 is given with its conserved first and last residue. The D gene is left open where the match is weak. Expanded clones are given a class, and other clones once, few, many or no size at all.

>NA|TRBJ1-1|NA|TRBV19
CASSTGTYAFF
TGTGCCAGTAGTACCGGGACGTATGCTTTCTTT
>NA|TRBJ2-1|TRBD2|TRBV7-3
CASSWTSGRTGNEQFF
TGTGCCAGCAGCTGGACTAGCGGGCGGACGGGCAATGAGCAGTTCTTC
>NA|TRBJ2-3|TRBD1|TRBV6-4
CASSPTGSTDTQYF
TGTGCCAGCTCCCCGACAGGGAGCACAGATACGCAGTATTTT
>NA|TRBJ1-4|NA|TRBV28
CASSILGTGEKLFF
TGTGCCAGCAGTATCTTAGGGACGGGGGAAAAACTGTTTTTT
>few|TRBJ2-3|TRBD2|TRBV13
CASSHGLAGDTQYF
TGTGCCAGCAGCCACGGACTAGCGGGGGATACGCAGTATTTT
>NA|TRBJ2-1|TRBD2|TRBV7-3
CASSQLAGGSGEQFF
TGTGCCAGCAGCCAGCTAGCGGGAGGAAGCGGTGAGCAGTTCTTC
>NA|TRBJ2-2|NA|TRBV5-6
CASSYGTGELFF
TGTGCCAGCAGCTATGGCACCGGGGAGCTGTTTTTT
>NA|TRBJ2-1|NA|TRBV12-2
CASRLALTKLSNEQFF
TGTGCAAGTCGCTTAGCTCTGACAAAATTGAGCAATGAGCAGTTCTTC
>once|TRBJ2-7|TRBD1|TRBV5-1
CASRPTGDHEQYF
TGCGCCAGCAGGCCTACAGGGGACCACGAGCAGTACTTC
>NA|TRBJ2-7|NA|TRBV10-3
CAISGAANSYEQYF
TGTGCCATCAGTGGGGCGGCAAATTCCTACGAGCAGTACTTC
>NA|TRBJ2-5|TRBD1|TRBV6-6
CASSLRTGGQTQYF
TGTGCCAGCAGTCTTAGGACAGGGGGACAGACCCAGTACTTC
>NA|TRBJ1-2|NA|TRBV14
CASSQGSDRINGYTF
TGTGCCAGCAGCCAAGGGTCCGACAGAATAAATGGCTACACCTTC
>NA|TRBJ2-3|TRBD1|TRBV19
CASKDRGRSSTDTQYF
TGTGCCAGTAAAGACAGGGGCCGGTCTAGCACAGATACGCAGTATTTT
>NA|TRBJ1-2|NA|TRBV29-1
CSVAEQGVGYTF
TGCAGCGTTGCTGAACAGGGAGTTGGCTACACCTTC
>NA|TRBJ1-1|TRBD1|TRBV7-8
CASGILGTALAEAFF
TGTGCCAGCGGGATACTCGGGACAGCGCTCGCCGAAGCTTTCTTT
>NA|TRBJ1-5|TRBD1|TRBV6-1
CASMTGVQPQHF
TGTGCCAGCATGACAGGGGTGCAGCCCCAGCATTTT
>NA|TRBJ2-7|NA|TRBV10-3
CAIRLTDSYEQYF
TGTGCCATCAGGTTGACGGACTCCTACGAGCAGTACTTC
>NA|TRBJ2-1|NA|TRBV19
CASTIGLGGGNEQFF
TGTGCCAGTACCATCGGACTAGGGGGTGGCAATGAGCAGTTCTTC
>once|TRBJ1-2|NA|TRBV19
CASSILDGRFYGYTF
TGTGCCAGTAGTATCCTCGACGGCCGATTCTATGGCTACACCTTC
>NA|TRBJ2-3|TRBD2|TRBV28
CASKPAGGTDTQYF
TGTGCCAGCAAACCAGCGGGGGGCACAGATACGCAGTATTTT